This T cell receptor beta chain is drawn from a study of monozygotic twins with inflammatory bowel disease (dated by TCRdb to between 2019 and 2020). Broadly, across the study: A total of roughly 28 monozygotic twin pairs were included in the full study, comprising nine German pairs (four IBD-concordant, five IBD-discordant) and 19 IBD-discordant Danish pairs. The search for disease-associated traits relied mainly on comparing IBD patients with their genetically identical healthy co-twins within discordant pairs. Each individual had, on average, about 151 000 unique TCRalpha sequences and 181 000 unique TCRbeta sequences available for analysis.

From each donor, a roughly 2.5 ml peripheral blood sample was collected into PAXgene tubes and stored at -80 degrees C. Without T cell sorting, total RNA was isolated from whole blood using the PAXgene blood miRNA kit on an automated QIAcube. Peripheral blood from monozygotic twin pairs concordant or discordant for inflammatory bowel disease was subjected to deep TCRalpha and TCRbeta repertoire profiling with unique molecular barcoding. Smoking habits were recorded for all twin pairs, and individuals were classified as current, former or never smokers. With regard to this clonotype: Its antigen is currently not known.

Reading the germline V gene gives CDR1 SNHLY and CDR2 FYNNEI. Taken from cysteine to phenylalanine, the CDR3 has 14 residues. The DNA is not on file. The method was 5' RACE. Each TCR library was prepared from 3,000 to 4,500 ng of total RNA. For each sample, cDNA synthesis was carried out in eight separate reactions using SMARTScribe reverse transcriptase. Unique molecular identifiers containing a 6-nucleotide sample barcode were introduced through template switching during cDNA synthesis. Amplification of TCRalpha and TCRbeta cDNA involved two nested PCRs of about 15 and 9 cycles, and each PCR was followed by bead purification. Before amplification, the cDNA was treated with uracil DNA-glycosylase and purified using the QIAquick PCR purification kit. The second PCR added Illumina TruSeq-compatible adapters along with sample-specific barcodes. TapeStation and Qubit were used to check library quality and concentration, and 4.5 to 6 ng of each library was pooled. The pooled libraries were sequenced with 2 x 100 bp reads and custom sequencing primers on an Illumina HiSeq2500 single-index Rapid Run. In the paper's pipeline: MiGEC version 1.2.6 was used for UMI-based consensus assembly, which corrected PCR and sequencing errors. MiXCR version 2.1.1 was used for V(D)J alignment, clonotype assembly and CDR3 extraction. To normalise gene usage, clonotype sharing and MAIT/NKT TCR abundance, the analysis used the top 1000, 10 000 and 20 000 clonotypes per sample. Diversity was computed as the inverse Simpson index with the vegan R package after downsampling to 27 000 UMIs. Paired Mann-Whitney U tests on discordant twin pairs were used, with Benjamini-Hochberg multiple-testing correction. TCRdb reanalyzed the reads, keeping one entry per CDR3 protein sequence and omitting DNA. TCRdb, not the original authors, processed these V and J calls. Per the sample table, the count is 200,000 to 250,000 distinct CDR3 sequences. Roughly 7.1% of the sample lies in the top ten.

Broad study findings and their caveats: A decrease in TCRbeta repertoire diversity, as measured by inverse Simpson index, was observed in IBD patients compared with their healthy co-twins. No single strong signal or clonotype linked to IBD turned up in the results, so the idea that one exists was not supported. Fewer clonotypes were shared with other individuals by IBD patients than by healthy twins, most markedly in patients showing signs of disease activity. The analysis was unable to tell apart different T cell subtypes. Background noise and inter-individual variability may have been introduced into the repertoires by the differing immunosuppressive treatments among patients. No difference in repertoire similarity was observed between concordant and discordant twins, possibly owing to limited statistical power.

Material for sequencing was blood. The clonotype comes from a human donor with ulcerative colitis or Crohn's disease, or a healthy co-twin of an affected twin (not recorded which). Rearrangement joined TRBV2 to TRBJ2-7. For the CDR3, the sequence is CASRDSSSSYEQYF.